This T cell receptor (beta chain) was sequenced during a study of T cell changes during pregnancy in multiple sclerosis. There are 12 residues in the CDR3. CDR1 and CDR2 (germline): MNHEY, SMNVEV (reference sequence). V was pared by 4 bases and J by 3 bases, with 4 bases between. Generated by immunoSEQ multiplex PCR, the TCRdb table keeps only in-frame clones and is missing some. The data contain about 100,000 clones, about 93% of them seen just once; the ten biggest clones take up 0.99%. This material consisted of peripheral blood, taken after pregnancy. This TCR was recovered from a female donor with multiple sclerosis, enrolled in a pregnancy study. J is TRBJ2-1 and V is TRBV27, with D unclear. This chain's CDR3 is CASSSGYNEQFF. The DNA for the CDR3 is TGTGCCAGCAGTTCAGGCTACAATGAGCAGTTCTTC.